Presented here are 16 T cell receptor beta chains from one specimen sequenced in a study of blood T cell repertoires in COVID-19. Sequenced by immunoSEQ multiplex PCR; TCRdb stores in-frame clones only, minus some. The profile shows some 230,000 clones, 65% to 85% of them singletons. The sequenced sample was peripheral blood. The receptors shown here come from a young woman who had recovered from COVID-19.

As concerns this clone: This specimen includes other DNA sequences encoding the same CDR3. Written as DNA, the CDR3 is TGTGCCAGCAGTTTCGGCGCGGGTTACGAGCAGTACTTC. Encoded protein: CASSFGAGYEQYF. The chain has TRBV12-3 or TRBV12-4 and TRBJ2-7; D perhaps matches TRBD2 (5 bases). The CDR3 consists of 13 residues. Trimming shortened V by 3 bases and J by 4 bases, and 10 bases separated the two germline ends.

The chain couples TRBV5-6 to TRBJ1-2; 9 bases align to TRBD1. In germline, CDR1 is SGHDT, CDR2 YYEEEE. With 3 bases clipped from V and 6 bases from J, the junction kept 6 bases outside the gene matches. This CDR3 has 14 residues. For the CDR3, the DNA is TGTGCCAGCAGCTGGGACAGGGAGGTTGATGGCTACACCTTC. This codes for CASSWDREVDGYTF.

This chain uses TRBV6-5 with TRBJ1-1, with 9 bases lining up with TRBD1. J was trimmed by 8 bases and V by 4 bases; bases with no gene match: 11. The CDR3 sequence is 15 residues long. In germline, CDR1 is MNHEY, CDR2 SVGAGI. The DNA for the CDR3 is TGTGCCAGCAGTTCCCCCGGGACAGGGAACCCCGAAGCTTTCTTT. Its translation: CASSSPGTGNPEAFF.

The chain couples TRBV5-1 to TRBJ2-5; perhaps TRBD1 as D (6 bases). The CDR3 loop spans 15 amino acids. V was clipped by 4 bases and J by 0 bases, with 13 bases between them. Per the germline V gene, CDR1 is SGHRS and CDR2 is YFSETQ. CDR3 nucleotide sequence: TGCGCCAGCAGCCGATTTACAGGGAACCAAGAGACCCAGTACTTC. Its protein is CASSRFTGNQETQYF.

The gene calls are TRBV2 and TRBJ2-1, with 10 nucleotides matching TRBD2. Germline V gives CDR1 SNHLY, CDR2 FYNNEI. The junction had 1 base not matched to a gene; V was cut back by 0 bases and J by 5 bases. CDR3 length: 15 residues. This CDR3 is CASSEALAGDNEQFF. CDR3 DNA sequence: TGTGCCAGCAGTGAAGCTCTAGCGGGGGACAATGAGCAGTTCTTC.

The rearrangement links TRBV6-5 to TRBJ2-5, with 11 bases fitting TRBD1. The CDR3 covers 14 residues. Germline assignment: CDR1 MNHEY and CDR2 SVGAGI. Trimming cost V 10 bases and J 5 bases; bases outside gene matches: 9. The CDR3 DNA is TGTGCCACCCTGGACAGGGGGCTTCGGGAGACCCAGTACTTC. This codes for CATLDRGLRETQYF.

This CDR3 is CASSYTGQDYGYTF. The DNA of the CDR3 is TGTGCCAGCAGCTATACAGGACAGGACTATGGCTACACCTTC. This rearrangement joins TRBV12-1 to TRBJ1-2; whether TRBD1, the table's D call, matches the DNA was not checked. TRBV12-1 is flagged as a pseudogene. CDR3 size: 14 residues.

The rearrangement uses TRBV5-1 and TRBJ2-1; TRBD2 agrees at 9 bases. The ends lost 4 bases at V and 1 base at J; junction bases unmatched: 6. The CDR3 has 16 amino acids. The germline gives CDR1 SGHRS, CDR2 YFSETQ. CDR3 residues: CASSPTSGSSYNEQFF. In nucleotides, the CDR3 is TGCGCCAGCAGCCCGACTAGCGGCTCATCCTACAATGAGCAGTTCTTC.

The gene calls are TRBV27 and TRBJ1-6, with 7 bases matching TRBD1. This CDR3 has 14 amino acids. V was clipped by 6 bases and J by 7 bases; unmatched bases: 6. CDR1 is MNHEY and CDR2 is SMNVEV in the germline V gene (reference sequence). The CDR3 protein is CASRGGEDNSPLHF. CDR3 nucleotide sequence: TGTGCCAGCAGAGGGGGCGAGGACAATTCACCCCTCCACTTT.

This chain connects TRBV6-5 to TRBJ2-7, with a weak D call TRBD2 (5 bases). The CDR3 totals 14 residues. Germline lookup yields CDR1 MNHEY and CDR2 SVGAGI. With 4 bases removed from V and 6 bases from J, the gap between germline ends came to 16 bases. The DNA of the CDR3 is TGTGCCAGCAGTTCCCGGGATGAGGCGAGCGAGCAGTACTTC. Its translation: CASSSRDEASEQYF.

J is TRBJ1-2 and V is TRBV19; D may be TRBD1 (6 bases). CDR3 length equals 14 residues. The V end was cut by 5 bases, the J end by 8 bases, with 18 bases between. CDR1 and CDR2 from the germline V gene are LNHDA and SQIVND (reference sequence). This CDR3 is CASSLRQDLGGYTF. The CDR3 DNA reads TGTGCCAGTAGTCTCCGACAGGACCTAGGGGGCTACACCTTC. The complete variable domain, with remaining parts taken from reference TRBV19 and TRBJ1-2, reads DGGITQSPKYLFRKEGQNVTLSCEQNLNHDAMYWYRQDPGQGLRLIYYSQIVNDFQKGDIAEGYSVSREKKESFPLTVTSAQKNPTAFYLCASSLRQDLGGYTFGSGTRLTVV.

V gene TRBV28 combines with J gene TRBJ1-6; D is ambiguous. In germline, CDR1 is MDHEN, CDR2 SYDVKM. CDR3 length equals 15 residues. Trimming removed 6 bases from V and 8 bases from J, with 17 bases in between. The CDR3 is CASSTTSFGYSPLHF. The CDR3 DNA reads TGTGCCAGCAGCACGACAAGCTTCGGATATTCACCCCTCCACTTT.

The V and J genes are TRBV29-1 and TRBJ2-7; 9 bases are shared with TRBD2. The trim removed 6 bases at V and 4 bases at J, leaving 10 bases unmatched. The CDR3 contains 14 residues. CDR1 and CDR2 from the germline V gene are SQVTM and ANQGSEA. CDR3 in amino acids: CSVSRSGSAYEQYF. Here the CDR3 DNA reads TGCAGCGTCAGCCGTAGCGGGAGTGCGTACGAGCAGTACTTC.

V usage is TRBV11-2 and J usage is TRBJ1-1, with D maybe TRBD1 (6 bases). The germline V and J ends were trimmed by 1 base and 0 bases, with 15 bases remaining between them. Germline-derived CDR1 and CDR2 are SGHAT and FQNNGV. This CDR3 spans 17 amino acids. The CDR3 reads CASSLGRGAGMNTEAFF. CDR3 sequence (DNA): TGTGCCAGCAGCTTAGGACGGGGGGCAGGAATGAACACTGAAGCTTTCTTT.

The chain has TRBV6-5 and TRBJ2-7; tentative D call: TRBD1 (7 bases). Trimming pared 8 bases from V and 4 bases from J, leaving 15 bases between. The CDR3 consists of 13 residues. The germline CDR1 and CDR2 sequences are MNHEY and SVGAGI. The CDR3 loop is CASVRRGEYEQYF. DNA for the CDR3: TGTGCCAGCGTGCGCAGGGGGGAGTACGAGCAGTACTTC.

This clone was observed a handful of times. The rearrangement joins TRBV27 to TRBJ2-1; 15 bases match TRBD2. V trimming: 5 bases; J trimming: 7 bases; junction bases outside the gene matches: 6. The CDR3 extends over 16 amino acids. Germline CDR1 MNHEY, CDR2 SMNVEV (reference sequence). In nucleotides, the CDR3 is TGTGCCAGCAGTATCCTAGGGACTAGCGGGGGGAATGAGCAGTTCTTC. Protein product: CASSILGTSGGNEQFF.